The T cell receptor (beta chain) described here comes from a study of blood T cell repertoires in COVID-19. Across the whole study: In each case, the material was cDNA or gDNA derived from T cells, B-cell-depleted T cells, or PBMCs.

Original data processing: Amplification from reference gene primers served as the basis for estimated nucleated cell counts. Method: immunoSEQ multiplex PCR; TCRdb's copy keeps in-frame clones and lacks some. The V and J calls and the clone size are those of that table, but D and trimming were determined from the DNA. The sample carries hundreds of thousands of clones, around 86% recorded once. Trimming left V 5 bases short and J 3 bases short, with 11 bases between. CDR1 is WNHNN and CDR2 is SYGVQD in the germline V gene (reference sequence). This CDR3 comprises 14 residues. Input material: peripheral blood. The rearrangement links TRBV10-1 to TRBJ1-5; a weak D match, TRBD1 (6 bases). This TCR derives from a woman in her twenties or thirties with active or convalescent COVID-19. CDR3 sequence reads: CASSLGQINQPQHF. CDR3 bases: TGCGCCAGCAGTCTCGGACAGATCAATCAGCCCCAGCATTTT.